The 10 T cell receptor beta chains listed next were all sequenced from one sample in a study of shared clonotypes between healthy human individuals (dated by TCRdb to about 2020). The library was obtained by the immunoSEQ multiplex PCR assay. This is the immuneACCESS table as TCRdb keeps it, with only in-frame sequences that have V and J called. A part of the clones is gone; compared with another copy, unresolved V genes explain less than half, and the rest is unexplained. The sample profile shows roughly 1,100,000 clones; 65% to 75% of them were found once. Of the sample, about 1.5% is held by the ten largest clones. Sequenced material: memory CD4+ T cells sorted from blood. The sample's cell subset or site label, decoded: CD45RA-negative fraction. The receptor source for this set is a man in his late teens or twenties in good health.

The chain combines TRBV6-4 with TRBJ2-5, with TRBD2 matching over 8 bases. The J call may be wrong; the DNA end is better matched by TRBJ2-7. This CDR3 region has 15 residues. Per the germline V gene, CDR1 is MRHNA and CDR2 is SNTAGT. CDR3 amino acids: CASPTKGGRSNEQYF. The CDR3 DNA follows: TGTGCCAGCCCTACCAAGGGCGGGAGGTCCAACGAGCAGTACTTC.

This clone was detected only once. V is TRBV9 and J is TRBJ2-5; TRBD1 might be the D (5 bases). The CDR3 contains 15 residues. Germline V gene lookup returns CDR1 SGDLS and CDR2 YYNGEE. Trimming cost V 3 bases and J 3 bases, with 15 bases left between them. The chain's CDR3 is CASSGRSGQEETQYF. DNA of the CDR3: TGTGCCAGCAGCGGCCGGTCAGGGCAGGAAGAGACCCAGTACTTC.

The chain recombines TRBV6-6 with TRBJ1-1; D is unclear. This CDR3 spans 13 amino acids. From germline, CDR1 is MNHNY and CDR2 SVGAGI (reference sequence). Trimming pared 2 bases from V and 6 bases from J, leaving 10 bases between. Here the CDR3 DNA reads TGTGCCAGCAGTTACGAGGGTTGGGCTGAAGCTTTCTTT. Translating it yields CASSYEGWAEAFF.

This clone has only a few counts. V usage is TRBV2 and J usage is TRBJ2-7; 9 bases fit TRBD1. The CDR3 consists of 13 residues. Looked up from germline, CDR1 is SNHLY and CDR2 is FYNNEI. Germline trimming cut 7 bases from V and 3 bases from J; bases unmatched to any gene: 4. This chain's CDR3 is CASTPGQGYEQYF. In nucleotides, the CDR3 is TGTGCCAGCACCCCGGGACAGGGCTACGAGCAGTACTTC.

The chain combines TRBV5-6 with TRBJ1-3; 10 nucleotides line up with TRBD1. The junction had 10 bases not matched to a gene; V was cut back by 4 bases and J by 3 bases. The CDR3 sequence is 17 residues long. The germline V gene encodes CDR1 SGHDT and CDR2 YYEEEE. This CDR3 reads CASSVAGTGEGGNTIYF. The CDR3 bases are TGTGCCAGCAGCGTGGCCGGGACAGGGGAAGGTGGAAACACCATATATTTT.

The V gene is TRBV5-4, the J gene TRBJ2-7; D is unresolved. The CDR3 runs 14 residues. Trimming cost V 1 base and J 7 bases, with 15 bases left between them. Germline lookup yields CDR1 SGHNT and CDR2 YYREEE (reference sequence). CDR3 sequence reads: CASSLSISVREQYF. The CDR3, as DNA: TGTGCCAGCAGCTTGTCTATAAGTGTGCGGGAGCAGTACTTC.

For the CDR3, the DNA is TGTGCCTGGAGTGGGTCCAGGGGGCCCTACGAGCAGTACTTC. This gives the protein CAWSGSRGPYEQYF. The chain joins TRBV30 to TRBJ2-7; 8 bases match TRBD1. CDR3 length: 14 amino acids. The germline V gene has CDR1 GTSNPN and CDR2 SVGIG (reference sequence). The V gene end was trimmed by 1 base and the J gene end by 2 bases; junction bases not matched to a gene: 4.

The chain employs TRBV11-2 and TRBJ1-1; no clear D gene. The germline CDR1 and CDR2 sequences are SGHAT and FQNNGV. The ends were cut back, 7 bases at V and 4 bases at J, with 13 bases in the middle. This CDR3 comprises 13 residues. CDR3 nucleotides: TGTGCCAGCACTCTTCGCGTAGGCACTGAAGCTTTCTTT. Its translation: CASTLRVGTEAFF.

With respect to this clone: A far larger clone is just one base off, so this is likely a read error. The same CDR3 can be traced to other DNA sequences in this sample. The CDR3 sequence: CASSPTLSQETQYF. The CDR3 nucleotides read TGTGCCAGCAGCCCGACTCTGTCGCAGGAAACCCAGTACTTC. The J gene is TRBJ2-5, the V gene TRBV7-2; D not certain. The germline V and J ends were trimmed by 5 bases and 8 bases, with 18 bases remaining between them. CDR1 and CDR2 from the germline V gene are SGHTA and FQGNSA. CDR3 length: 14 residues.

This chain joins TRBV6-5 and TRBJ2-7, with 10 positions matching TRBD1. The germline V gene has CDR1 MNHEY and CDR2 SVGAGI. With 10 bases clipped from V and 1 base from J, the junction kept 10 bases outside the gene matches. The CDR3 loop spans 15 amino acids. The CDR3 DNA reads as TGTGCCACTAAGTGGGGACAGGGGCCGTCCTACGAGCAGTACTTC. Protein: CATKWGQGPSYEQYF.